The clone carrying this T cell receptor beta chain has just a few counts. The antigen remains undetermined. These data belong to a study of identical twins. General observations from the study: Zero-insertion results could be subject to partial confounding by invariant MAIT and iNKT cells.

V lost 5 bases to trimming and J lost 5 bases; unmatched junction nucleotides: 14. The length of the CDR3 is 17 residues. Germline V gives CDR1 SGHRS, CDR2 YFSETQ. It was template switching that added a universal primer site, and there were unique molecular identifiers on the cDNA. MiXCR, applied by TCRdb to the 5' RACE reads, yields one record per CDR3 protein. The data show a few hundred thousand distinct CDR3 sequences, with roughly an eighth seen just once and about 1% held by the top ten. A further study also used this sample, focusing on yellow fever vaccine responses in identical twins. That paper states: In identical twins, vaccine T cell responses appeared partly shared and partly individual.

Sequencing was done on a sample of CD4+ T cells sorted from blood. J is TRBJ2-1 and V is TRBV5-1, with 9 bases aligning to TRBD2. This clonotype was sampled from a woman between 18 and 29 years old in good health. DNA of the CDR3: TGCGCCAGCAGGCGGGGGGGTAGCGTGCCGGCAGACAATGAGCAGTTCTTC. This encodes CASRRGGSVPADNEQFF.